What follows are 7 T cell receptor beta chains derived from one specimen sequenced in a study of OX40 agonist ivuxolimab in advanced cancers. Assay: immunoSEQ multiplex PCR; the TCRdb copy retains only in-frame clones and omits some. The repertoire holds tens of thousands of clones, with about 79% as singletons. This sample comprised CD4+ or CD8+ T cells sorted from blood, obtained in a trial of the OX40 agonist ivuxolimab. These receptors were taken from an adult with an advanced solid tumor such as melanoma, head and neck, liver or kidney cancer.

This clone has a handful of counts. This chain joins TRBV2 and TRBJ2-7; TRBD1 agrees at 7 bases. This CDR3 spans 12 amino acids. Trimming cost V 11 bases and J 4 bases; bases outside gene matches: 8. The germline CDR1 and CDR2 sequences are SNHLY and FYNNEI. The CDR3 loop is CASAGTVYEQYF. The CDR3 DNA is TGTGCCTCCGCCGGGACAGTATACGAGCAGTACTTC.

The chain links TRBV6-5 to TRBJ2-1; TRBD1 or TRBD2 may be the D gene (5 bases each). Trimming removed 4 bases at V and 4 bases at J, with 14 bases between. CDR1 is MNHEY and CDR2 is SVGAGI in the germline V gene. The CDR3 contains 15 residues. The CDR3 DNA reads TGTGCCAGCAGTTTCGACAGACTACTTTACAATGAGCAGTTCTTC. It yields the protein CASSFDRLLYNEQFF.

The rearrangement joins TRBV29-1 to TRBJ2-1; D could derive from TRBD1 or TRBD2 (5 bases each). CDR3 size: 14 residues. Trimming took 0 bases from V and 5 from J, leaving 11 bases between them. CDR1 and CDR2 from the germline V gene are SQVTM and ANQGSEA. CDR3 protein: CSVEDRMGDNEQFF. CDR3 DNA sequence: TGCAGCGTTGAAGACAGAATGGGGGACAATGAGCAGTTCTTC.

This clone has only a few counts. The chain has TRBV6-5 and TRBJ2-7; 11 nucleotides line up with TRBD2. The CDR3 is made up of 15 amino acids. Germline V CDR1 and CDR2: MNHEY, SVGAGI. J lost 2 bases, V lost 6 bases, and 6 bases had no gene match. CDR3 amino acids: CASRGLAGFTYEQYF. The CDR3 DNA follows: TGTGCCAGCAGAGGACTAGCGGGCTTCACCTACGAGCAGTACTTC.

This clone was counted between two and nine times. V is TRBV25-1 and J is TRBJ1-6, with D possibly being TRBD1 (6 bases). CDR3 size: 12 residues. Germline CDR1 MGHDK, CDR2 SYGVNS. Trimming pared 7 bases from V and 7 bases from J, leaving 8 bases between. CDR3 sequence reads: CASIQGNSPLHF. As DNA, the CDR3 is TGTGCCAGCATACAGGGCAATTCACCCCTCCACTTT.

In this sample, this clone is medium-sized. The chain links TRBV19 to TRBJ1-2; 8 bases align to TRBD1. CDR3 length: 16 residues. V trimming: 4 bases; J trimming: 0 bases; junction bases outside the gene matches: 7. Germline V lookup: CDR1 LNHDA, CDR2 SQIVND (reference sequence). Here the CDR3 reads CASSTRTGLTNYGYTF. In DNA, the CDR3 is TGTGCCAGTAGTACCCGGACAGGGTTAACTAACTATGGCTACACCTTC. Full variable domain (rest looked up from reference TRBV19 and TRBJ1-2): DGGITQSPKYLFRKEGQNVTLSCEQNLNHDAMYWYRQDPGQGLRLIYYSQIVNDFQKGDIAEGYSVSREKKESFPLTVTSAQKNPTAFYLCASSTRTGLTNYGYTFGSGTRLTVV.

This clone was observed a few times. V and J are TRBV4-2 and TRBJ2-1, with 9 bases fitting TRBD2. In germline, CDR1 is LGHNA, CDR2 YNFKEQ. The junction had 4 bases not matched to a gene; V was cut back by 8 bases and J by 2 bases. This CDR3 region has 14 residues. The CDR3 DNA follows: TGTGCCAGCGGGTTAGCGGGGGCCTACAATGAGCAGTTCTTC. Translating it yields CASGLAGAYNEQFF.